The clone carrying this TCR beta chain was detected ten times or more. Via MiXCR, TCRdb re-called the 5' RACE reads, giving one row per CDR3 protein. In the table there are approximately 300,000 distinct CDR3 sequences, roughly 9.8% of which are singletons. This record belongs to a study of identical twins. The J segment lost 4 bases and the V segment lost 0 bases, leaving 7 bases of the junction unmatched. This CDR3 contains 16 residues. CDR1 LGHNA and CDR2 YSLEER come from the germline V gene. The same sample was also studied in work on yellow fever vaccine responses in identical twins.

This sequence joins TRBV4-3 and TRBJ2-7; 9 bases match TRBD2. Sequencing was carried out using CD8+ T cells sorted from blood. This receptor was obtained from a woman between 18 and 29 years old in good health. CDR3 DNA sequence: TGCGCCAGCAGCCAAGATGGGCTAGCGGGATCTTACGAGCAGTACTTC. It codes for CASSQDGLAGSYEQYF.